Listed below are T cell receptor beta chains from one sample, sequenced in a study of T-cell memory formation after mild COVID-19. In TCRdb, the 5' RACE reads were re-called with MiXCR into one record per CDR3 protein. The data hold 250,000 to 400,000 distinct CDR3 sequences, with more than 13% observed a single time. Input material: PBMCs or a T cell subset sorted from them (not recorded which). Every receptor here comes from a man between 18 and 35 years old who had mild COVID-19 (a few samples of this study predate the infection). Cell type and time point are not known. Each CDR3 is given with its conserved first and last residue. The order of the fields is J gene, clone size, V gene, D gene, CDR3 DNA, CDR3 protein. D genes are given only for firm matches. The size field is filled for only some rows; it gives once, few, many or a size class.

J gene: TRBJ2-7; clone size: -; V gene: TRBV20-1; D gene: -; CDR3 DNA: TGCAGTGCAGAAGGGACGGGAAGCTCCTACGAGCAGTACTTC; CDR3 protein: CSAEGTGSSYEQYF
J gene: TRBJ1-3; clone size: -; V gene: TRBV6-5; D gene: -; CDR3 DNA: TGTGCCAGCAGTCCCGGACTCGGACGGGACTCTGGAAACACCATATATTTT; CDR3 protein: CASSPGLGRDSGNTIYF
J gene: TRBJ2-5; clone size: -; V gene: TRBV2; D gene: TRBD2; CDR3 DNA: TGTGCCAGCAGTCCCATGACTAGCGGGGGGGCGGAGACCCAGTACTTC; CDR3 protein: CASSPMTSGGAETQYF
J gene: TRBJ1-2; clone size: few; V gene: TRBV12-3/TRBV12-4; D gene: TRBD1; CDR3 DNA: TGTGCCAGCGTTGAGGGGGGACAGGGGGCGTCTGGCTACACCTTC; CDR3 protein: CASVEGGQGASGYTF
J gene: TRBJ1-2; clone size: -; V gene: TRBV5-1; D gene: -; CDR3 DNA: TGCGCCAGCAGCCAACCGGGACGGACTCCGTTCTATGGCTACACCTTC; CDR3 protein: CASSQPGRTPFYGYTF
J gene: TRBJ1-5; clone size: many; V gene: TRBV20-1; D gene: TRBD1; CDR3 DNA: TGCAGTGCTAGAGGTCCCCGGACAGGGGGCAATCAGCCCCAGCATTTT; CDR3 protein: CSARGPRTGGNQPQHF
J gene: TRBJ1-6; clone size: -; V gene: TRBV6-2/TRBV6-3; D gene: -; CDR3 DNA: TGTGCCAGCAGCACCGGGACAAGTTCACCCCTCCACTTT; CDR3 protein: CASSTGTSSPLHF
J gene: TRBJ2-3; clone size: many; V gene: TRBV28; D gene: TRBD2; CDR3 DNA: TGTGCCAGCAGTGCGGGGGGCCCTGGCACAGATACGCAGTATTTT; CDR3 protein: CASSAGGPGTDTQYF
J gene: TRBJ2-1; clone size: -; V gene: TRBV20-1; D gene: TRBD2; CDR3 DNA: TGCAGTGCACCAGCGGGGGGGTACAATGAGCAGTTCTTC; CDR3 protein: CSAPAGGYNEQFF
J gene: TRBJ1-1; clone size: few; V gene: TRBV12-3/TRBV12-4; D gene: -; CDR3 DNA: TGTGCCAGCAGTTTAGAGCGGGGACCCGTTGAAGCTTTCTTT; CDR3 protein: CASSLERGPVEAFF
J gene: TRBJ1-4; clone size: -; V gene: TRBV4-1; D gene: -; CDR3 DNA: TGCGCCAGCAGCCTCCAGGAGGTGGGGGAAAAACTGTTTTTT; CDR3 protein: CASSLQEVGEKLFF
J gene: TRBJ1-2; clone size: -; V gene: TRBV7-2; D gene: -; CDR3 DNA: TGTGCCAGCAGCCCGGACACAGGGTCCTATGGCTACACCTTC; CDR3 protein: CASSPDTGSYGYTF
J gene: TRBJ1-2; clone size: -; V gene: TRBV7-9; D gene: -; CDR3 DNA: TGTGCCAGCAGCTTACCCCGGGGTGATGGCTACACCTTC; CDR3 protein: CASSLPRGDGYTF
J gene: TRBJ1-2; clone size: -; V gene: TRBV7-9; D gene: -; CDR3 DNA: TGTGCCAGCAGCCGCACCGGGACGGTTGGCTACACCTTC; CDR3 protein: CASSRTGTVGYTF
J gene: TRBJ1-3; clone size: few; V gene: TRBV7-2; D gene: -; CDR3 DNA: TGTGCCAGCAGCCCAGGGGCGCCGATCGCTGGAAACACCATATATTTT; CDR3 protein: CASSPGAPIAGNTIYF
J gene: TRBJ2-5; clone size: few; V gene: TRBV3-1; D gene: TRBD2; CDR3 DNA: TGTGCCAGCAGCCGCGGACTAGCGGCGCAAGAGACCCAGTACTTC; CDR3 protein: CASSRGLAAQETQYF
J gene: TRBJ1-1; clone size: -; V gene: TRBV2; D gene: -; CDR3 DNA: TGTGCCAGCAGTGAATTTGGGGTTGCTGAAGCTTTCTTT; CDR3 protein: CASSEFGVAEAFF
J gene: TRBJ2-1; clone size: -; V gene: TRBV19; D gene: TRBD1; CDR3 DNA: TGTGCCAGTAACGTCGGACAGGGGCTAAATGAGCAGTTCTTC; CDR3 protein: CASNVGQGLNEQFF
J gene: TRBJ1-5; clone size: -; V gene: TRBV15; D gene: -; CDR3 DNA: TGTGCCACCAGCAGAGATTTGGTATCGGGGGGTGGGCAGCCCCAGCATTTT; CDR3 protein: CATSRDLVSGGGQPQHF
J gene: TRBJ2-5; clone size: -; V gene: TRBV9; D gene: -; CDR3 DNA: TGTGCCAGCAGCGCCGGGACAACGCTCCAAGAGACCCAGTACTTC; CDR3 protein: CASSAGTTLQETQYF
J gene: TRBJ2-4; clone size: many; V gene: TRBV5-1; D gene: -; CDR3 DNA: TGCGCCAGCAGCTTGGCCGGCCAAAGGGACATTCAGTACTTC; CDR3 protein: CASSLAGQRDIQYF
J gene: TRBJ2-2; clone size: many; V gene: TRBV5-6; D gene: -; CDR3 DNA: TGTGCCAGCAGCTTGGGTCCCCCCAGCAACACCGGGGAGCTGTTTTTT; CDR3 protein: CASSLGPPSNTGELFF
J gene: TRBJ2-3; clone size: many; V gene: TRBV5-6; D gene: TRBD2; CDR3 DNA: TGTGCCAGCAGCCGCCGACTAGCGGGGGGCTTAGATACGCAGTATTTT; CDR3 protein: CASSRRLAGGLDTQYF